These T cell receptor beta chains were read from a single sample in a study of radiation and T cells in renal cell carcinoma. Here immunoSEQ multiplex PCR was the method, and the copy in TCRdb shows in-frame clones only, minus some. The sample yields about 24,000 clones, roughly 60% seen once. Sequencing used tumor tissue, obtained from a patient whose treatment was nephrectomy without radiotherapy. The receptors derive from a man aged 35 to 55 with renal cell carcinoma. Each CDR3 is given without its conserved first and last residue. Fields, in order: V gene, CDR3 protein.

v_call: TRBV2; cdr3_aa: ASSDPASGRAWLTYNEQF
v_call: TRBV2; cdr3_aa: ASSGQGSSLGEQF
v_call: TRBV28; cdr3_aa: ASMGRTEAF
v_call: TRBV7-8; cdr3_aa: ASSLRDRGNTEAF
v_call: TRBV19; cdr3_aa: ASSITGSNSPLH
v_call: TRBV14; cdr3_aa: ASSPYTGTEAF
v_call: TRBV4-2; cdr3_aa: ASSHQGLATEAF
v_call: TRBV6-1; cdr3_aa: ASSDHLLSEQF
v_call: TRBV5-8; cdr3_aa: ASSTGMNQPQH
v_call: TRBV5-4; cdr3_aa: ASSLSGGVFYNEQF
v_call: TRBV28; cdr3_aa: ASSLPTGTDGDYGYT
v_call: TRBV6-5; cdr3_aa: ASTSQQGIETQY
v_call: TRBV5-1; cdr3_aa: ASSFWGASGANVLT
v_call: TRBV30; cdr3_aa: AWGSTGTEAF
v_call: TRBV1; cdr3_aa: TSSPGNPYEQY
v_call: TRBV27; cdr3_aa: ASTERAGGTGELF
v_call: TRBV4-1; cdr3_aa: ASSQDPDRGRDYT
v_call: TRBV27; cdr3_aa: ASSLAGAGENIQY
v_call: TRBV6-1; cdr3_aa: ASSAERGTGYQPQH
v_call: TRBV6-1; cdr3_aa: ASSDPHLGVTYNEQF
v_call: TRBV7-9; cdr3_aa: ASSLSGTGEGNTIY
v_call: TRBV5-1; cdr3_aa: ASSLITGGDTEAF
v_call: TRBV18; cdr3_aa: ASSSRPGQSTDTQY
v_call: TRBV19; cdr3_aa: APKGVMNTEAF
v_call: TRBV7-8; cdr3_aa: ASSLVSDSHREQY
v_call: TRBV18; cdr3_aa: ASSRNTGTAADEQY
v_call: TRBV10-3; cdr3_aa: AISESRNIGTGLYEQY
v_call: TRBV4-1; cdr3_aa: ASSQTAVGYGYT
v_call: TRBV11-1; cdr3_aa: ASSLRTVGNEQF
v_call: TRBV28; cdr3_aa: ASSLINQPQH
v_call: TRBV9; cdr3_aa: ASSVDYLAGTGELF
v_call: TRBV28; cdr3_aa: ASSLPGYGYT
v_call: TRBV30; cdr3_aa: AWSGRARAF
v_call: TRBV10-3; cdr3_aa: AISESTVYGYT
v_call: TRBV19; cdr3_aa: ASSRGQGNGYT
v_call: TRBV19; cdr3_aa: ASSSKGTLETQY
v_call: TRBV5-8; cdr3_aa: ASSLYRGLNQPQH